Included here is one T cell receptor (beta chain) sequence, with context. No antigen is known for it. The data were produced by immunoSEQ multiplex PCR, yet TCRdb's version contains in-frame clones alone and is incomplete. Seen here are around 1 million clones, over 75% observed once, and the top ten hold around 1.5%. This CDR3 contains 14 residues. Trimming left V 3 bases short and J 0 bases short, with 5 bases between. Germline CDR1 and CDR2: SGHAT and FQNNGV. The data are from a study of shared clonotypes between healthy human individuals. Study conclusions and caveats: Several donors held around 5% of naive CD4 clonotypes in common. Only blood underwent sampling, and tissue repertoires likely differ.

This clonotype was obtained from a man between 18 and 35 years old in good health. Sequenced material: memory CD4+ T cells sorted from blood. Described subset: CD45RA-negative fraction. V gene TRBV11-2 combines with J gene TRBJ2-2; no clear D. The CDR3 bases are TGTGCCAGCAGCTTGCATTCGAACACCGGGGAGCTGTTTTTT. Its translation: CASSLHSNTGELFF.